The entry below gives a single T cell receptor beta chain sequence along with its context. As yet, its antigen is unknown. Sequenced by immunoSEQ multiplex PCR; TCRdb stores in-frame clones only, minus some. The sample contains roughly 120,000 clones, roughly 93% of which appear only once. This specimen belongs to a study of graft-versus-host responses after intestinal transplantation. Study in general: The whole recipient group had anti-thymocyte globulin induction followed by tacrolimus and steroids for two to four years. Overall study findings and caveats: High graft-versus-host to host-versus-graft T cell clonal ratios marked allografts of patients with graft-donor macrochimerism. Marrow from the recipient contained GvH clones, some of which had appeared first in ileum or blood. Maximum circulating GvH clone levels tracked with early post-transplant HvG decreases.

V lost 4 bases to trimming and J lost 3 bases, with 16 bases between them. Looked up from germline, CDR1 is MDHEN and CDR2 is SYDVKM. CDR3 length: 15 residues. The chain employs TRBV28 and TRBJ2-7; the D gene is possibly TRBD2 (6 bases). This clonotype was sampled from a human donor who received an intestinal transplant. The specimen comprised unstimulated CD8+ T cells sorted from spleen or lymph node cells, sampled before intestinal transplant. CDR3 region: CASSSFQEGIYEQYF. In nucleotides, the CDR3 is TGTGCCAGCAGTTCCTTCCAGGAGGGGATCTACGAGCAGTACTTC.